Listed below are T cell receptor beta chains from one sample, sequenced in a study of lung T cells in sarcoidosis with Löfgren's syndrome. A single record per CDR3 protein comes from TCRdb applying MiXCR to the reads. The data contain 60,000 or so distinct CDR3 sequences, 21% of them singletons. Sequencing was performed on CD4+ T cells from PBMCs. Every receptor here comes from a human donor with sarcoidosis (Löfgren's syndrome or another form), or a control subject (not recorded which). Both conserved end residues are part of each CDR3. The D gene is left open where the match is weak. Clone size is stated in some rows and not others, as once, few, many or a class when expanded.

clone size,D gene,V gene,J gene,CDR3 DNA,CDR3 protein
once,NA,TRBV18,TRBJ1-2,TGTGCCAGCTCGCCCCAAGGGGACGGTGCCTACTATGGCTACACCTTC,CASSPQGDGAYYGYTF
NA,NA,TRBV20-1,TRBJ1-5,TGCAGTGCCGCCTTGGGCGGCAATCAGCCCCAGCATTTT,CSAALGGNQPQHF
NA,NA,TRBV18,TRBJ1-5,TGTGCCAGCTCACCGGCCGGTCCGAATAGCAATCAGCCCCAGCATTTT,CASSPAGPNSNQPQHF
many,NA,TRBV28,TRBJ1-5,TGTGCCAGCACCCGGTGGGCAGTGACTCAGCCCCAGCATTTT,CASTRWAVTQPQHF
few,NA,TRBV6-1,TRBJ2-2,TGTGCCAGCAGACAGACTAACACCGGGGAGCTGTTTTTT,CASRQTNTGELFF
NA,NA,TRBV3-1,TRBJ2-3,TGTGCCAGCAGCCAAGTAGTGGGGGCCACAGATACGCAGTATTTT,CASSQVVGATDTQYF
many,NA,TRBV28,TRBJ2-3,TGTGCCACCAAAAGGGGTAGGACAGATACGCAGTATTTT,CATKRGRTDTQYF
NA,NA,TRBV6-5,TRBJ2-3,TGTGCCAGCAGTGGACAGAGGGATACGCAGTATTTT,CASSGQRDTQYF
many,NA,TRBV27,TRBJ1-1,TGTGCCAGCAGTACGGGGGCGGGAGGCACTGAAGCTTTCTTT,CASSTGAGGTEAFF
NA,NA,TRBV5-6,TRBJ2-2,TGTGCCAGCAGCTTGGAAGCAAGGAACACCGGGGAGCTGTTTTTT,CASSLEARNTGELFF
many,TRBD2,TRBV20-1,TRBJ2-7,TGCAGTGGAACTAGCGGATCCTACGAGCAGTACTTC,CSGTSGSYEQYF
many,NA,TRBV11-2,TRBJ2-3,TGTGCCAGCAGCTTCCTGACAGGAAGCACAGATACGCAGTATTTT,CASSFLTGSTDTQYF
many,TRBD1,TRBV7-2,TRBJ1-5,TGTGCCAGCAGCTCCCGGGACAGAAATCAGCCCCAGCATTTT,CASSSRDRNQPQHF
few,NA,TRBV29-1,TRBJ2-3,TGCAGCGTTGATGAGAGTAGCGCGTCAGATACGCAGTATTTT,CSVDESSASDTQYF
NA,TRBD2,TRBV20-1,TRBJ2-1,TGCAGTGCTAGAGATGCACAGCGGGGGGGCTCCTACAATGAGCAGTTCTTC,CSARDAQRGGSYNEQFF
few,TRBD1,TRBV4-3,TRBJ2-3,TGCGTCAGCAGCCAAGATCAGGGGGCAATAGATACGCAGTATTTT,CVSSQDQGAIDTQYF
few,NA,TRBV5-1,TRBJ2-5,TGCGCCAGCGTCCCTTCGACAGGCCAAGAGACCCAGTACTTC,CASVPSTGQETQYF
medium-sized,TRBD2,TRBV6-1,TRBJ2-3,TGTGCCAGCAGTGGGCGAAGGCGGGGGGGAAGCACAGATACGCAGTATTTT,CASSGRRRGGSTDTQYF
few,NA,TRBV12-3/TRBV12-4,TRBJ2-5,TGTGCCAGCAGTCCCACGGACAGAGGGCAAGAGACCCAGTACTTC,CASSPTDRGQETQYF
few,TRBD2,TRBV7-2,TRBJ2-3,TGTGCCAGCAGCCGACGGGGGGAGTCAGATACGCAGTATTTT,CASSRRGESDTQYF
NA,TRBD1,TRBV19,TRBJ1-5,TGTGTCACCGGACAGGGACACTATGATCAGCCCCAGCATTTT,CVTGQGHYDQPQHF
many,NA,TRBV6-1,TRBJ2-3,TGTGCCAGCAGTCCCAAGGGGTACACAGATACGCAGTATTTT,CASSPKGYTDTQYF
many,NA,TRBV28,TRBJ2-1,TGTGCCAGCAGAACGGGCTATTCCTACAATGAGCAGTTCTTC,CASRTGYSYNEQFF
many,NA,TRBV7-2,TRBJ2-5,TGTGCCAGCAGCTCATCGTACCAAGAGACCCAGTACTTC,CASSSSYQETQYF
many,NA,TRBV27,TRBJ2-2,TGTGCCAGCAGTTTAATGGGGAACATCAACACCGGGGAGCTGTTTTTT,CASSLMGNINTGELFF
many,NA,TRBV6-1,TRBJ1-1,TGTGCCAGCAGTGCTTTCGGAAGGTCTGAAGCTTTCTTT,CASSAFGRSEAFF
many,TRBD2,TRBV27,TRBJ2-1,TGTGCCAGCAGTCTGCCTAGCGGGAGAAAGTTCTTC,CASSLPSGRKFF
once,NA,TRBV4-1,TRBJ2-2,TGCGCCAGCAGCCAAGATCGCGAATCGAACACCGGGGAGCCGTTTTTT,CASSQDRESNTGEPFF
NA,TRBD1,TRBV5-6,TRBJ1-1,TGTGCCAGCAGCCCCAGGGGGCGAATAGGGATGAACACTGAAGCTTTCTTT,CASSPRGRIGMNTEAFF
NA,NA,TRBV20-1,TRBJ1-4,TGCAGTGCCGTAGACGCTGAAAAACTGTTTTTT,CSAVDAEKLFF
NA,TRBD2,TRBV7-6,TRBJ2-1,TGTGCCAGCAGCTTAAACGGGGGGGCGTACAATGAGCAGTTCTTC,CASSLNGGAYNEQFF
many,NA,TRBV6-1,TRBJ1-1,TGTGCCAGCATCCCCTCCTGGAACACTGAAGCTTTCTTT,CASIPSWNTEAFF
few,TRBD2,TRBV29-1,TRBJ2-2,TGCAGCGTTGAACTAGCGGGGTACCCCGGGGAGCTGTTTTTT,CSVELAGYPGELFF
NA,NA,TRBV10-3,TRBJ1-2,TGTGCCATCAGTGAGTCAGGCAGATTTAACTATGGCTACACCTTC,CAISESGRFNYGYTF
many,NA,TRBV6-1,TRBJ1-2,TGTGCCAGCAGTGAAAATTATTTGGACGGCTACACCTTC,CASSENYLDGYTF
many,NA,TRBV20-1,TRBJ2-3,TGCAGTGCTAGGACCCCGGGATCTCGAGGAAGCACAGATACGCAGTATTTT,CSARTPGSRGSTDTQYF
many,NA,TRBV3-1,TRBJ1-1,TGTGCCAGCAGCCTTTACAGGGATATGAACACTGAAGCTTTCTTT,CASSLYRDMNTEAFF
many,NA,TRBV2,TRBJ2-6,TGTGGATCGGCTGGGGCCAACGTCCTGACTTTC,CGSAGANVLTF
many,NA,TRBV20-1,TRBJ1-2,TGCAGTGCTAGATCCGGCCCTTATGGCTACACCTTC,CSARSGPYGYTF
many,TRBD1,TRBV6-6,TRBJ1-2,TGTGCCAGCAGTTACAACTTCCAGGGGGGATATGGCTACACCTTC,CASSYNFQGGYGYTF
few,NA,TRBV5-4,TRBJ2-7,TGTGCCAGCAGCCGTTCCCAGGGGATCGAGCAGTACTTC,CASSRSQGIEQYF
NA,TRBD1,TRBV4-1,TRBJ1-5,TGCGCCAGCAGCCTACATACAGGGGGCAATCAGCCCCAGCATTTT,CASSLHTGGNQPQHF
NA,NA,TRBV2,TRBJ2-1,TGTGCCAGCAGGCCCTCCCGGGACCTTTTTTACAATGAGCAGTTCTTC,CASRPSRDLFYNEQFF
many,TRBD1,TRBV20-1,TRBJ2-7,TGCAGTGCTAGTGGCAGGGGGAAGCTCAACGAGCAGTACTTC,CSASGRGKLNEQYF
many,NA,TRBV6-6,TRBJ2-1,TGTGCCAGCAGTTACCCCCCAGGCAATGAGCAGTTCTTC,CASSYPPGNEQFF
NA,NA,TRBV2,TRBJ1-6,TGTGCCAGCCGAACTCGGGGTCCTAATTCACCCCTCCACTTT,CASRTRGPNSPLHF
NA,NA,TRBV7-8,TRBJ2-1,TGTGCCAGCACCCGTGGGGTTGGGGCCAATGAGCAGTTCTTC,CASTRGVGANEQFF
few,NA,TRBV4-1,TRBJ2-7,TGCGCCAGCAGCCAAGTGGTGTCACCGAGGGGCGAGCAGTACTTC,CASSQVVSPRGEQYF
NA,TRBD1,TRBV12-3/TRBV12-4,TRBJ1-5,TGTGCCAGCAGTCTAGGGACAGGGGGCTTCAATCAGCCCCAGCATTTT,CASSLGTGGFNQPQHF
few,NA,TRBV5-1,TRBJ2-1,TGCGCCAGCAGCCTCCAGGGGAAGGGCGGCGATGAGCAGTTCTTC,CASSLQGKGGDEQFF
many,NA,TRBV20-1,TRBJ1-1,TGCAGTGCTAAGGGACTGGCGAACACTGAAGCTTTCTTT,CSAKGLANTEAFF
NA,TRBD2,TRBV14,TRBJ2-3,TGTGCCAGCAGCCAATGGGGTGGGGCGGGAGTCCCAGATACGCAGTATTTT,CASSQWGGAGVPDTQYF
few,NA,TRBV11-2,TRBJ2-7,TGTGCCAGCAGCCGTCCAGGGAGGTACGAGCAGTACTTC,CASSRPGRYEQYF
few,NA,TRBV3-1,TRBJ1-3,TGTGCCAGCACCCCTTCGGACAGTTCAATCTCTGGAAACACCGTATATTTT,CASTPSDSSISGNTVYF
many,NA,TRBV27,TRBJ2-3,TGTGCCAGCAGTTCCGGACTGCTGACAGATACGCAGTATTTT,CASSSGLLTDTQYF
many,NA,TRBV20-1,TRBJ1-1,TGCAGTGCTAGAAGAGACACCTACACTGAAGCTTTCTTT,CSARRDTYTEAFF
many,TRBD1,TRBV7-2,TRBJ1-2,TGTGCCAGCAGCCGGGATGGAGGGGGCGTTAGGGGCTACACCTTC,CASSRDGGGVRGYTF